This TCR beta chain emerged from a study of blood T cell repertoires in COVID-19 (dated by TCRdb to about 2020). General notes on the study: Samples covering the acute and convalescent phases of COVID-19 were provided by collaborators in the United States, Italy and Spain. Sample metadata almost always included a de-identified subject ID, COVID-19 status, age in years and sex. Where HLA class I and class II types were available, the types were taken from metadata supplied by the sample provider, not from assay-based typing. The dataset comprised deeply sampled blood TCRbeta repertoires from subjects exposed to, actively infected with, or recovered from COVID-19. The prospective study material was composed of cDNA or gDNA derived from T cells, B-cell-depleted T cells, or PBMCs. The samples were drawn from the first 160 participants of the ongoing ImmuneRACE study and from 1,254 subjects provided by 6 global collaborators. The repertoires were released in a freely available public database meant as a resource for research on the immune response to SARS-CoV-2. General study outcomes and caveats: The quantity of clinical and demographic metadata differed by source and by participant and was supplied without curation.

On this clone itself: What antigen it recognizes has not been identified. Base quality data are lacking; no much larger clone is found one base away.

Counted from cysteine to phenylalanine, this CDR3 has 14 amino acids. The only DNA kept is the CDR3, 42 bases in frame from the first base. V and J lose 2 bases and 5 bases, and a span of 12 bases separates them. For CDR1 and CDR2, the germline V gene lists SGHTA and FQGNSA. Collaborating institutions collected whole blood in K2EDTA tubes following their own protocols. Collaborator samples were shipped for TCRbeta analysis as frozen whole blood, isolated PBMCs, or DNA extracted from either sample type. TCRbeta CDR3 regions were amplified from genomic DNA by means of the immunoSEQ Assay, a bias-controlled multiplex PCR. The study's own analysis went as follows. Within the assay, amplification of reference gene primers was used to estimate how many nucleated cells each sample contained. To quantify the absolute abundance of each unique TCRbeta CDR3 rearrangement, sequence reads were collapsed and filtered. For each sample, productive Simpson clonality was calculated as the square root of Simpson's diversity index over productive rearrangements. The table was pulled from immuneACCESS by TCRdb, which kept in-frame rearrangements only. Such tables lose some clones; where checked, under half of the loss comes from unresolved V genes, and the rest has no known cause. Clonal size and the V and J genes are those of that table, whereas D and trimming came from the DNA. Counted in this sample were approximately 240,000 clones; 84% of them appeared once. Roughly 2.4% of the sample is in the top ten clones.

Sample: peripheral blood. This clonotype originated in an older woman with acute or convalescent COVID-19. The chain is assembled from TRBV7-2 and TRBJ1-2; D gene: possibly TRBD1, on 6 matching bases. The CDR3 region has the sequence CASSLTGTPYGYTF. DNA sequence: TGTGCCAGCAGCTTAACCGGGACACCTTATGGCTACACCTTC.